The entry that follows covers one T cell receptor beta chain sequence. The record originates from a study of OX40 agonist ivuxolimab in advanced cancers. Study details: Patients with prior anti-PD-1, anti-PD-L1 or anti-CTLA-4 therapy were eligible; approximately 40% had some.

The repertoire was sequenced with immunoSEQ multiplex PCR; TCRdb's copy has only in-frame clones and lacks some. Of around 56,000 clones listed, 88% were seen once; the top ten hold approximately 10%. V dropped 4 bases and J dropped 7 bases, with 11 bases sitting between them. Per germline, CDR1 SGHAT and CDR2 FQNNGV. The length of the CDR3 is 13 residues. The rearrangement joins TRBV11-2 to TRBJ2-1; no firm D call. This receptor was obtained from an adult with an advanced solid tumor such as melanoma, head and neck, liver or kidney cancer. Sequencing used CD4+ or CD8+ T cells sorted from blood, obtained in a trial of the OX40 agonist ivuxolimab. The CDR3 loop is CASSSAGWNEQFF. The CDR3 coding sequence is TGTGCCAGCAGCTCCGCCGGGTGGAATGAGCAGTTCTTC.